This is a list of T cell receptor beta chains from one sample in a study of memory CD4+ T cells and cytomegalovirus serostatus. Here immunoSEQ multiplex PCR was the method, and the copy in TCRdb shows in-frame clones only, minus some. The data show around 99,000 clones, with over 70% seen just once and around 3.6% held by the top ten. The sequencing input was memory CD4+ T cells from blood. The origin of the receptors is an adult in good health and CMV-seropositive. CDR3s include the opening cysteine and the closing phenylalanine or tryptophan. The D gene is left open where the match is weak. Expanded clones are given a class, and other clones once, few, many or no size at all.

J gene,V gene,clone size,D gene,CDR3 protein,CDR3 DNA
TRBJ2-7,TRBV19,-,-,CASGAGFYEQYF,TGTGCCTCCGGGGCAGGGTTCTACGAGCAGTACTTC
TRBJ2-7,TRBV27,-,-,CASSLGARSYEQYF,TGTGCCAGCAGTTTGGGTGCTCGCTCCTACGAGCAGTACTTC
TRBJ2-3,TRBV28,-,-,CASSLGGISTDTQYF,TGTGCCAGCAGTTTGGGCGGGATCAGCACAGATACGCAGTATTTT
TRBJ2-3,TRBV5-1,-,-,CASTANTDTQYF,TGCGCCAGCACGGCCAACACAGATACGCAGTATTTT
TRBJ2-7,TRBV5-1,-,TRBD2,CASSLGLATYEQYF,TGCGCCAGCAGCTTGGGACTAGCGACCTACGAGCAGTACTTC
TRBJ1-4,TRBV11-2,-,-,CASSLWGEEKLFF,TGTGCCAGCAGCTTATGGGGGGAAGAAAAACTGTTTTTT
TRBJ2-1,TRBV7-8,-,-,CASSLVRDGEQFF,TGTGCCAGCAGCTTAGTTAGGGATGGTGAGCAGTTCTTC
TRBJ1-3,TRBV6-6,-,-,CASLEGGRGNTIYF,TGTGCCAGCCTGGAGGGGGGCAGGGGAAACACCATATATTTT
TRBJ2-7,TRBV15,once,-,CATSIEDGSYEQYF,TGTGCCACCAGCATCGAGGATGGGTCCTACGAGCAGTACTTC
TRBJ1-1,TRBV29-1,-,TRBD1,CSLSTPGTGMNTEAFF,TGCAGCTTATCCACCCCCGGGACAGGCATGAACACTGAAGCTTTCTTT
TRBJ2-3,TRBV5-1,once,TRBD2,CASSSMTSGYTDTQYF,TGCGCCAGCAGCTCGATGACTAGCGGATACACAGATACGCAGTATTTT
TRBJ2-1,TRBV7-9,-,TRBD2,CASSSGTSGDNEQFF,TGTGCCAGCAGCTCCGGGACTAGCGGAGACAATGAGCAGTTCTTC
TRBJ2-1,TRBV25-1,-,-,CASSDGSRSYNEQFF,TGTGCCAGCAGTGACGGGAGTCGGTCCTACAATGAGCAGTTCTTC
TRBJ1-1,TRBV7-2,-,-,CASSPQWTNTEAFF,TGTGCCAGCAGCCCACAGTGGACAAACACTGAAGCTTTCTTT
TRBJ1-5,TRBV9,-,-,CASSRTDSLNQPQHF,TGTGCCAGCAGTCGAACGGACAGCCTCAATCAGCCCCAGCATTTT
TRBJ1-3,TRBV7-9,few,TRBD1,CASSPKDRGRGNTIYF,TGTGCCAGCAGCCCCAAGGACAGGGGGCGAGGAAACACCATATATTTT
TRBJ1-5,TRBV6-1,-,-,CASSVGFNQPQHF,TGTGCCAGCAGTGTTGGCTTCAATCAGCCCCAGCATTTT
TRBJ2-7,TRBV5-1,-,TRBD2,CASSEGLAGEDEQYF,TGCGCCAGCAGCGAGGGACTAGCGGGAGAAGACGAGCAGTACTTC
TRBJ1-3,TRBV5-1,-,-,CASCYPDPHAGNTIYF,TGCGCCAGCTGCTACCCGGACCCACACGCTGGAAACACCATATATTTT
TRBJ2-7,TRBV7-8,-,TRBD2,CASSFYPAGNSYEQYF,TGTGCCAGCAGCTTTTACCCAGCGGGAAACTCCTACGAGCAGTACTTC